These 4 T cell receptor beta chains were all obtained from the same sample, sequenced in a study of blood T cells in healthy people across ages. Sample-barcoded 5' priming and a J-beta primer mix drove a second PCR of roughly 6 to 12 cycles. One entry per CDR3 protein, called by TCRdb with MiXCR from the 5' RACE reads. Seen here are 700,000 to 800,000 distinct CDR3 sequences, about 40% observed once, and the top ten hold 20% to 25%. Sequenced: blood. The source is a woman aged 55-69 years in good health.

The rearrangement joins TRBV7-2 to TRBJ2-7; 8 nucleotides align to TRBD2. Germline lookup yields CDR1 SGHTA and CDR2 FQGNSA. The CDR3 covers 14 residues. V gave up 5 bases and J gave up 7 bases; unmatched junction bases: 10. The CDR3: CASSVTSGTGEQYF. CDR3 coding DNA: TGTGCCAGCAGCGTTACTAGCGGAACGGGAGAGCAGTACTTC.

The chain links TRBV6-2 or TRBV6-3 to TRBJ1-6; the D gene is possibly TRBD1 (5 bases). The CDR3 contains 14 residues. Germline lookup yields CDR1 MNHEY and CDR2 SVGEGT. V was pared by 4 bases and J by 9 bases, with 13 bases between. The DNA of the CDR3 is TGTGCCAGCAGTTGGGCCAGGGCGGGTTCACCCCTCCACTTT. As protein: CASSWARAGSPLHF.

This clonotype was seen only a few times. The genes are TRBV29-1 and TRBJ2-1, with TRBD2 matching over 9 bases. V was clipped by 1 base and J by 0 bases; unmatched bases: 7. Germline V gives CDR1 SQVTM, CDR2 ANQGSEA. The CDR3 sequence is 17 residues long. CDR3 in amino acids: CSVEGATSGNSYNEQFF. CDR3 nucleotides: TGCAGCGTTGAAGGGGCGACTAGCGGAAACTCCTACAATGAGCAGTTCTTC.

The chain is built from TRBV29-1 and TRBJ2-3, with 11 bases aligning to TRBD2. The CDR3 has 15 amino acids. Germline V lookup: CDR1 SQVTM, CDR2 ANQGSEA. J lost 6 bases, V lost 7 bases, and 12 bases had no gene match. This chain's CDR3 is CSASSTSGVGDTQYF. The CDR3 bases are TGCAGCGCCTCCTCGACTAGCGGGGTGGGGGATACGCAGTATTTT.